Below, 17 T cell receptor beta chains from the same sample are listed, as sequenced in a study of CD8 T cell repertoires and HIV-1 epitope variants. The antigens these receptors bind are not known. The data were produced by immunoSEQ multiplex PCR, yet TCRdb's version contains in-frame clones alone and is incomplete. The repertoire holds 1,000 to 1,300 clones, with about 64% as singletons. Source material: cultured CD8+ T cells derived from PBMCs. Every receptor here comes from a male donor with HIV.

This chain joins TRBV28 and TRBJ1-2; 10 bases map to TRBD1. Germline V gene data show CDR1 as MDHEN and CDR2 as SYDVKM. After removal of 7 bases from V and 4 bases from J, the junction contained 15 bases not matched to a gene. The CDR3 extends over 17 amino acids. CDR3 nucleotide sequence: TGTGCCAGCACCCCCGGGGACAGGGGACCCTACGGCTATGGCTACACCTTC. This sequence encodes CASTPGDRGPYGYGYTF.

CDR3 nucleotide sequence: TGTGCCAGCAGCCCCCGCACGCTGGAAGAGACCCAGTACTTC. It encodes CASSPRTLEETQYF. V usage is TRBV11-1 and J usage is TRBJ2-5, with D unclear. CDR1 and CDR2 (germline): SGHAT, FQDESV (reference sequence). Trimming took off 5 bases at V and 3 bases at J, with 13 bases between the two ends. This CDR3 has 14 amino acids.

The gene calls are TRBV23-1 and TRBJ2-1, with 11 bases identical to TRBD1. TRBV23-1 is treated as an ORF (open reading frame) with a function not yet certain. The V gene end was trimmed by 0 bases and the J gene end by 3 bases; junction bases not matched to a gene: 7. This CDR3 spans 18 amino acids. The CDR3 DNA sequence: TGCGCCAGCAGTCAATCTTGGACAGGGGGCCCCCTCTACAATGAGCAGTTCTTC. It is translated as CASSQSWTGGPLYNEQFF.

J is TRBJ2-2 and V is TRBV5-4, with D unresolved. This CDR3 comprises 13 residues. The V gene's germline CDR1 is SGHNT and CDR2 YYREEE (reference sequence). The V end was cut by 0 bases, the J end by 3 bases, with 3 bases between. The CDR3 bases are TGTGCCAGCAGCTTGGTCGACACCGGGGAGCTGTTTTTT. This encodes CASSLVDTGELFF.

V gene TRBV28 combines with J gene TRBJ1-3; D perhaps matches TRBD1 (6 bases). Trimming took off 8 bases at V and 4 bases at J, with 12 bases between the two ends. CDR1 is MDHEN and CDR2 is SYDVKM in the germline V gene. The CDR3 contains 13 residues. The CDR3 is CASSRTEGNTIYF. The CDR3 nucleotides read TGTGCCAGCTCCAGGACAGAGGGAAACACCATATATTTT.

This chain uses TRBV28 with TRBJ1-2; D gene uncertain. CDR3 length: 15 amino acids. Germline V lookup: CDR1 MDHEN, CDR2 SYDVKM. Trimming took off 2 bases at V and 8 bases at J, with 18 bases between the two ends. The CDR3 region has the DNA TGTGCCAGCAGTTTAGAAGGGTACCCACTTTGGGGCTACACCTTC. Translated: CASSLEGYPLWGYTF.

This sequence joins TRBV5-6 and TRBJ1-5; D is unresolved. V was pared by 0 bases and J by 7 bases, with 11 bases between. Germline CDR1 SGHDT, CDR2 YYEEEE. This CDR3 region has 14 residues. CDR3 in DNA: TGTGCCAGCAGCTTGGCCGAGGCCCGACAGCCCCAGCATTTT. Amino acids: CASSLAEARQPQHF.

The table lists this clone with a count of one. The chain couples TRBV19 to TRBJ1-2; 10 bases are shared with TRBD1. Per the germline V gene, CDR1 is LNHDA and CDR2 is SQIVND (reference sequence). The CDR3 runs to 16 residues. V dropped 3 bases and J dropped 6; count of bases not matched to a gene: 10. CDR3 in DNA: TGTGCCAGTAGTATCTTGGGGACAGGGGACGTCAATGGCTACACCTTC. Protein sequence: CASSILGTGDVNGYTF.

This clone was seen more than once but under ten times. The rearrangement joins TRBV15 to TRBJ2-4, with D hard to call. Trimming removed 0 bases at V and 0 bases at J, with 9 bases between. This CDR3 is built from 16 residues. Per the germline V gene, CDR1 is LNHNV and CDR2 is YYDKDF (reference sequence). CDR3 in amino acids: CATSREQTLAKNIQYF. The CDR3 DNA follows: TGTGCCACCAGCAGAGAACAGACTCTAGCCAAAAACATTCAGTACTTC.

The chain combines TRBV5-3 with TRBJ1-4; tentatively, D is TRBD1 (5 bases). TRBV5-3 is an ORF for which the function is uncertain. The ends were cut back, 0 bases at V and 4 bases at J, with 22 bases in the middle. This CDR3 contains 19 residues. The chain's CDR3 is CARSLGLPMGSGINEKLFF. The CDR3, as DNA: TGTGCCAGAAGCTTGGGACTCCCCATGGGGTCAGGGATTAATGAAAAACTGTTTTTT.

This CDR3 is CASSTPTGGGVGYTF. The DNA of the CDR3 is TGTGCCAGCAGCACCCCCACCGGGGGAGGGGTTGGCTACACCTTC. The V and J genes are TRBV9 and TRBJ1-2, with a possible D match to TRBD1 (5 bases). V was trimmed by 4 bases and J by 7 bases, leaving 20 bases between them. The CDR3 is 15 amino acids. Per the germline V gene, CDR1 is SGDLS and CDR2 is YYNGEE.

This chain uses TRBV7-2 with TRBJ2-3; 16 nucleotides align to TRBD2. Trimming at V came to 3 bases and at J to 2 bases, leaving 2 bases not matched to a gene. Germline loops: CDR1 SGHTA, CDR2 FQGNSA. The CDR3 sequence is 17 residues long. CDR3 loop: CASSLGLAGGPTDTQYF. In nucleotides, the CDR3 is TGTGCCAGCAGCTTGGGACTAGCGGGAGGGCCCACAGATACGCAGTATTTT.

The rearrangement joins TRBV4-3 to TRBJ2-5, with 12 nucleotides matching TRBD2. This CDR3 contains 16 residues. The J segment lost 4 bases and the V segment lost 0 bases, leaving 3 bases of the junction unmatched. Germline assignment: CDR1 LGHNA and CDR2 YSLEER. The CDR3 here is CASSQDPSGGAETQYF. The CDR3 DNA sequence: TGCGCCAGCAGCCAAGATCCTAGCGGGGGGGCAGAGACCCAGTACTTC.

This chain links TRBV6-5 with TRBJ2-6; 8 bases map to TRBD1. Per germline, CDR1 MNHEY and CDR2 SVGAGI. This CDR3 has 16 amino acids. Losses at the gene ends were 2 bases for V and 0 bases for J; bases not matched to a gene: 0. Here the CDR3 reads CASSYTGGSGANVLTF. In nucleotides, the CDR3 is TGTGCCAGCAGTTACACAGGGGGCTCTGGGGCCAACGTCCTGACTTTC.

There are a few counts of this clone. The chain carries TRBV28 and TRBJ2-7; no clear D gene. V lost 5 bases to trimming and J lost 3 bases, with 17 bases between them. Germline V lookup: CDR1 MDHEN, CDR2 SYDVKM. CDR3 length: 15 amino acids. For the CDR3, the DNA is TGTGCCAGCAGTCCCCGACTGGGCGACCTCTACGAGCAGTACTTC. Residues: CASSPRLGDLYEQYF.

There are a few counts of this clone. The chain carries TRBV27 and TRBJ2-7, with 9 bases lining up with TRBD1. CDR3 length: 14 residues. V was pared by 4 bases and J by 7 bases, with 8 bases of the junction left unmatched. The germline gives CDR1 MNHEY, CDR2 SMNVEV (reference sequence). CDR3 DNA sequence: TGTGCCAGCAGTTCCAACACAGGGGGCTGGGAGCAGTACTTC. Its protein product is CASSSNTGGWEQYF.

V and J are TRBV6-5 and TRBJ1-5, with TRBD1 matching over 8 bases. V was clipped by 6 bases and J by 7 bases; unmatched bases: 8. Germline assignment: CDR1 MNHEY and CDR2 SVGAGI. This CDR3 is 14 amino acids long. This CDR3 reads CASRSGQGKQPQHF. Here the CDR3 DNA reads TGTGCCAGCAGATCCGGACAGGGAAAACAGCCCCAGCATTTT.